This T cell receptor beta chain was captured by sequencing in a study of neurological immune-mediated disorders. V was trimmed by 6 bases and J by 2 bases, leaving 17 bases between them. CDR1 and CDR2 from the germline V gene are SQVTM and ANQGSEA. The CDR3 runs to 14 residues. Unsorted libraries were prepared from 2 million PBMCs held at -80 C. The cDNA was synthesized by means of template-switch 5'RACE, which was carried out with 10-nucleotide random UMIs. TCRdb processed the 5' RACE reads anew with MiXCR; each CDR3 protein has one entry. The table shows under 90,000 distinct CDR3 sequences, with around 3.5% occurring only once. This clonotype appeared many times.

The chain uses TRBV29-1 and TRBJ2-7; possibly TRBD1 for D (6 bases). Specimen: PBMCs. The clonotype originates from a woman in her forties or fifties with multiple sclerosis. CDR3 region: CSVKRRGQTYEQYF. The CDR3 coding sequence is TGCAGCGTGAAACGTCGGGGACAAACCTACGAGCAGTACTTC.